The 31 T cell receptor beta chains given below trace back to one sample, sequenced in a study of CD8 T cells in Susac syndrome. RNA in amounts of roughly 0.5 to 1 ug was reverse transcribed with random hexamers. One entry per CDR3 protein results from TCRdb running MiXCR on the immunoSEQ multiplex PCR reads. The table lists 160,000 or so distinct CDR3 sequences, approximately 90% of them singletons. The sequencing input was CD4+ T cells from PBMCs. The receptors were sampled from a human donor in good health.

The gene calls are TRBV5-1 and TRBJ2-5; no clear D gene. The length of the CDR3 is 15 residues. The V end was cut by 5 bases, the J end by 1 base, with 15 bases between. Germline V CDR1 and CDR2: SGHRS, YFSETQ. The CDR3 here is CASSFGLTLQETQYF. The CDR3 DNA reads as TGCGCCAGCAGTTTTGGGCTAACACTCCAAGAGACCCAGTACTTC.

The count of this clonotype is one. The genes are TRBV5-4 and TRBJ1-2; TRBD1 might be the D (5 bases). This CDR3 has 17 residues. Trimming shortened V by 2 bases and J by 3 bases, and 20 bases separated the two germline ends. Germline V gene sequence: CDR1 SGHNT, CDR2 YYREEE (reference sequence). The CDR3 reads CASSFGGRSGLDYGYTF. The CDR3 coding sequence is TGTGCCAGCAGCTTTGGGGGGAGAAGTGGTTTGGACTATGGCTACACCTTC.

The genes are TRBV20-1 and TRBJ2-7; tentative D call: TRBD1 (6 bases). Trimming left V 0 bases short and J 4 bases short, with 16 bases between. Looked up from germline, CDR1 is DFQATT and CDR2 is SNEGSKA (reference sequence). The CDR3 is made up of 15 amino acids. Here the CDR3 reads CSARDPGQLTYEQYF. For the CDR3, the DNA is TGCAGTGCTAGAGATCCCGGACAGCTTACTTACGAGCAGTACTTC.

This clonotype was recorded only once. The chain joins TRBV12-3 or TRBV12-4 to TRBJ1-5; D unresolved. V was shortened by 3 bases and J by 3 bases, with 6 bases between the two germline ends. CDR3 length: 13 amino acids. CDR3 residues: CASSLTPNQPQHF. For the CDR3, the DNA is TGTGCCAGCAGTTTGACACCCAATCAGCCCCAGCATTTT.

The CDR3 is CASSQDGGTGIYEQYF. For the CDR3, the DNA is TGTGCCAGCAGCCAAGATGGGGGGACAGGGATTTACGAGCAGTACTTC. This chain uses TRBV3-1 with TRBJ2-7; 9 bases line up with TRBD1. The length of the CDR3 is 16 residues. Trimming removed 0 bases from V and 4 bases from J; junction bases left unmatched: 7. CDR1 is LGHDT and CDR2 is YNNKEL in the germline V gene (reference sequence).

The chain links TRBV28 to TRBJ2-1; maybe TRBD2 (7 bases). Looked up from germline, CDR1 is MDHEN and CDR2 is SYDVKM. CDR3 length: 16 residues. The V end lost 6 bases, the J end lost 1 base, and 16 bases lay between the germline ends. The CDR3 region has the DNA TGTGCCAGCAGGGGACGAGGGGGGGCATCCTACAATGAGCAGTTCTTC. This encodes CASRGRGGASYNEQFF.

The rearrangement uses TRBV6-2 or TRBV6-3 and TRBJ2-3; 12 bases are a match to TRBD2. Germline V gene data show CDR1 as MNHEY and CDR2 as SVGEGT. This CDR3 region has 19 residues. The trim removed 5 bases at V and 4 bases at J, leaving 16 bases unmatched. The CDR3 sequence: CASSTPSGGAAGKADTQYF. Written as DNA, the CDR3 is TGTGCCAGCAGTACCCCTAGCGGGGGGGCCGCGGGTAAGGCAGATACGCAGTATTTT.

CDR3 protein: CASSLARQNYEQYF. The DNA for the CDR3 is TGCGCCAGCAGCTTGGCTCGACAGAACTACGAGCAGTACTTC. The chain joins TRBV5-1 to TRBJ2-7, with D possibly TRBD1 on 5 matching bases. This CDR3 is 14 amino acids long. CDR1 SGHRS and CDR2 YFSETQ come from the germline V gene. V lost 0 bases and J 3 bases, leaving 10 bases between the germline ends. Full variable domain (remainder filled in from reference TRBV5-1 and TRBJ2-7): KAGVTQTPRYLIKTRGQQVTLSCSPISGHRSVSWYQQTPGQGLQFLFEYFSETQRNKGNFPGRFSGRQFSNSRSEMNVSTLELGDSALYLCASSLARQNYEQYFGPGTRLTVT.

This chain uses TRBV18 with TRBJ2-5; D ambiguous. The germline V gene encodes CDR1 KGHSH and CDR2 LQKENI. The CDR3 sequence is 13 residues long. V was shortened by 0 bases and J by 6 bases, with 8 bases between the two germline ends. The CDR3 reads CASSPPSRQTQYF. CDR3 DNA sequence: TGTGCCAGCTCACCACCAAGCAGACAGACCCAGTACTTC.

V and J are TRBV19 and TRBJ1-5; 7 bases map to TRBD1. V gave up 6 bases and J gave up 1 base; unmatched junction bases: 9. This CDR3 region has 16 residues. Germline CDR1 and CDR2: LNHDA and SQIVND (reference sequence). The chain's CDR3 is CASRREGARSNQPQHF. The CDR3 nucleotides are TGTGCCAGTAGACGGGAGGGGGCACGAAGCAATCAGCCCCAGCATTTT.

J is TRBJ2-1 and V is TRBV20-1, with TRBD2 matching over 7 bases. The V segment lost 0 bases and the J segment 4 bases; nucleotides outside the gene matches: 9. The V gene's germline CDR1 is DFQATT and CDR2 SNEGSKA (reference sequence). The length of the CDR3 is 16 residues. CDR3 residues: CSARDGGGGSYNEQFF. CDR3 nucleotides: TGCAGTGCTAGAGATGGCGGGGGAGGGAGTTACAATGAGCAGTTCTTC.

In DNA form, the CDR3 reads TGTGCCAGCAGTTTAGGAGGGGGCTTGACCTACGAGCAGTACTTC. Its translation: CASSLGGGLTYEQYF. The chain is built from TRBV27 and TRBJ2-7; TRBD1 is a possible D gene (7 bases). V was trimmed by 2 bases and J by 2 bases, leaving 13 bases between them. CDR3 size: 15 residues. CDR1 and CDR2 (germline): MNHEY, SMNVEV (reference sequence).

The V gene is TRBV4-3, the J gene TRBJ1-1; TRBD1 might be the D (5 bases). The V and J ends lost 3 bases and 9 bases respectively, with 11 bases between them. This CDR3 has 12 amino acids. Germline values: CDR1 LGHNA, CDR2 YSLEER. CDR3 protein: CASSQGEGQAFF. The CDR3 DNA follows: TGCGCCAGCAGCCAGGGGGAGGGGCAAGCTTTCTTT.

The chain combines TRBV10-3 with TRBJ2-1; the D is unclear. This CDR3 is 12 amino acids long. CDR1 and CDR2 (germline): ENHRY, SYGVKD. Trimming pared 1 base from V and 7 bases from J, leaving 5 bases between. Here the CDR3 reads CAISELGNEQFF. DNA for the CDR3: TGTGCCATCAGTGAGTTAGGGAATGAGCAGTTCTTC.

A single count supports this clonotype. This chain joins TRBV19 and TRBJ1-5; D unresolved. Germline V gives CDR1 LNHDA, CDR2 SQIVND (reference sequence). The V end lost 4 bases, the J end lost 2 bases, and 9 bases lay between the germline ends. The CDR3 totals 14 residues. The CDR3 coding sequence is TGTGCCAGTAGTAGGGGAGAGGGCAATCAGCCCCAGCATTTT. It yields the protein CASSRGEGNQPQHF.

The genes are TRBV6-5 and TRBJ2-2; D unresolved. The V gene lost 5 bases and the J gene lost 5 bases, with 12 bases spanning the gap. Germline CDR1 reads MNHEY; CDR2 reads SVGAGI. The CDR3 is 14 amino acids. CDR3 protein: CASSTVHSTGELFF. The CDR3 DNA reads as TGTGCCAGCAGTACCGTACATTCAACCGGGGAGCTGTTTTTT.

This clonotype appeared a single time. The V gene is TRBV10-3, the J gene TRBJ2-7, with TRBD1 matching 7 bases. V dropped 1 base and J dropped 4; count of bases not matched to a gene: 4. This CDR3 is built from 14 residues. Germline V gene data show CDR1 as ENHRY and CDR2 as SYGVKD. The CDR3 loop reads CAISEYQGEYEQYF. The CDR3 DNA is TGTGCCATCAGTGAGTACCAGGGGGAGTACGAGCAGTACTTC.

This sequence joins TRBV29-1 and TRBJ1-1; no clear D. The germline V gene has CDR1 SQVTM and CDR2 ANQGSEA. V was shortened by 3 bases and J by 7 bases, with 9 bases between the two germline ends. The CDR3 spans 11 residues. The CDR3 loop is CSVDLGREAFF. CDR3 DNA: TGCAGCGTTGATTTAGGCCGTGAAGCTTTCTTT.

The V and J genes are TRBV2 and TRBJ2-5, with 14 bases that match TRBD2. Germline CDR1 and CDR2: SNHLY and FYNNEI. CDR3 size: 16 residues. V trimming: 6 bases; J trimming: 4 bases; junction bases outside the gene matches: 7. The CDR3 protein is CASSLTSGRAGETQYF. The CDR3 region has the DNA TGTGCCAGCAGCCTGACTAGCGGGAGGGCCGGAGAGACCCAGTACTTC.

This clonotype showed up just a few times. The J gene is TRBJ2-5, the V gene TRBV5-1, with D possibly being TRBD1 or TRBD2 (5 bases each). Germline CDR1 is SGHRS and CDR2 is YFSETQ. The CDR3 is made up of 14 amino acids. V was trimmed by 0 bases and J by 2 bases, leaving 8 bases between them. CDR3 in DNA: TGCGCCAGCAGCTTGGGGGACGGGCAAGAGACCCAGTACTTC. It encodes CASSLGDGQETQYF. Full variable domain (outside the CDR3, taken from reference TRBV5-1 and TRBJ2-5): KAGVTQTPRYLIKTRGQQVTLSCSPISGHRSVSWYQQTPGQGLQFLFEYFSETQRNKGNFPGRFSGRQFSNSRSEMNVSTLELGDSALYLCASSLGDGQETQYFGPGTRLLVL.

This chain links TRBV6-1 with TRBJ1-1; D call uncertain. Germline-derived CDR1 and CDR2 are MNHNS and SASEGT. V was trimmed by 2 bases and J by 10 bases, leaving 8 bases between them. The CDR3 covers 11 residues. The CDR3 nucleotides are TGTGCCAGCAGTGAATTGGAGGGAGCTTTCTTT. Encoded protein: CASSELEGAFF.

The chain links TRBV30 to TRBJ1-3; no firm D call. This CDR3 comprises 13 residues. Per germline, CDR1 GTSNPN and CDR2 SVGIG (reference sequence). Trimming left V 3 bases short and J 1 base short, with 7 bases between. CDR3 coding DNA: TGTGCCTGGAGAAGCAAGTCTGGAAACACCATATATTTT. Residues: CAWRSKSGNTIYF.

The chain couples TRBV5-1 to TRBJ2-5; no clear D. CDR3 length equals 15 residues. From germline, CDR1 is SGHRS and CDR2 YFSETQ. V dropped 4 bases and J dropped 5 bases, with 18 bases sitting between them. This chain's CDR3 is CASSHRTEPGETQYF. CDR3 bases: TGCGCCAGCAGCCACCGGACGGAGCCCGGTGAGACCCAGTACTTC.

DNA of the CDR3: TGTGCCAGCAGCCCTCTCGCAAGACAGGGAGGCCACGAGCAGTACTTC. It translates to CASSPLARQGGHEQYF. The rearrangement uses TRBV7-2 and TRBJ2-7; D might be TRBD1 (7 bases). The V end lost 5 bases, the J end lost 5 bases, and 22 bases lay between the germline ends. Germline V lookup: CDR1 SGHTA, CDR2 FQGNSA. This CDR3 contains 16 residues.

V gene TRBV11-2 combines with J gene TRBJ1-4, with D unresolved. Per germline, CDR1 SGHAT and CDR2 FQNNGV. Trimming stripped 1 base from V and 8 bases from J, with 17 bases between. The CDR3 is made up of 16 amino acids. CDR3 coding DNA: TGTGCCAGCAGCTTAGGCCAGGCACGAGGAGAAGAAAAACTGTTTTTT. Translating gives CASSLGQARGEEKLFF.

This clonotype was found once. In DNA, the CDR3 is TGTGCCAGCAGCGCCTGGACAAATTCACCCCTCCACTTT. This encodes CASSAWTNSPLHF. The rearrangement uses TRBV13 and TRBJ1-6, with a tentative D call TRBD1 (5 bases). The CDR3 is 13 residues long. Deletions cut 5 bases from V and 7 bases from J, with 9 bases between. The germline V gene has CDR1 PRHDT and CDR2 FYEKMQ (reference sequence).

CDR3 sequence (DNA): TGTGCCAGCAGCTCAGGGGGCGCGGGACAGCCCCAGCATTTT. Its translation: CASSSGGAGQPQHF. V and J are TRBV7-2 and TRBJ1-5; the match to TRBD1 covers 8 bases. Unmatched junction bases numbered 6, after V lost 4 bases and J lost 7 bases. CDR3 size: 14 residues. Germline values: CDR1 SGHTA, CDR2 FQGNSA.

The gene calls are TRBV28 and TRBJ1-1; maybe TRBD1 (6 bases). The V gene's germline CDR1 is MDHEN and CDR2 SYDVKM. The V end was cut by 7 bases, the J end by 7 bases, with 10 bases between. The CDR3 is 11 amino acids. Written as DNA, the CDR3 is TGTGCCAGCACCGAGGGGGGTGAAGCTTTCTTT. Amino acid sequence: CASTEGGEAFF. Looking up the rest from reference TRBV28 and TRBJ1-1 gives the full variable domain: DVKVTQSSRYLVKRTGEKVFLECVQDMDHENMFWYRQDPGLGLRLIYFSYDVKMKEKGDIPEGYSVSREKKERFSLILESASTNQTSMYLCASTEGGEAFFGQGTRLTVV.

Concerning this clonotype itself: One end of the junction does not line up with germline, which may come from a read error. This CDR3 reads CASSLEGTALEAFF. The CDR3 DNA reads TGTGCCAGCAGCTTGGAGGGGACAGCTTTAGAAGCTTTCTTT. V is TRBV5-1 and J is TRBJ1-1; 7 bases line up with TRBD1. The CDR3 extends over 14 amino acids. Germline V gene sequence: CDR1 SGHRS, CDR2 YFSETQ.

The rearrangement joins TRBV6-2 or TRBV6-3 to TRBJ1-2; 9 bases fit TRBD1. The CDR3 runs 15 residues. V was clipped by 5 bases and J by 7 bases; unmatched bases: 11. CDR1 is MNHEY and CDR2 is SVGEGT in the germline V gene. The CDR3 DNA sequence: TGTGCCAGCAGTCTTCGGACAGGGGCGGAAAGTGGCTACACCTTC. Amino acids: CASSLRTGAESGYTF.

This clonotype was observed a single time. The CDR3 loop is CASSVRRPDTDTQYF. The CDR3 coding sequence is TGTGCCAGCAGTGTACGGCGGCCTGACACAGATACGCAGTATTTT. This chain joins TRBV2 and TRBJ2-3; no definite D call. CDR1 and CDR2 from the germline V gene are SNHLY and FYNNEI. Trimming took 4 bases from V and 2 from J, leaving 13 bases between them. This CDR3 region has 15 residues.